The rows below give T cell receptor beta chains drawn from one sample of a study of tumor-infiltrating lymphocytes in primary liver carcinoma. TCRdb re-analysed the multiplex PCR reads in MiXCR, keeping a single row per CDR3 protein. This sample yields approximately 110,000 distinct CDR3 sequences, of which 64% are seen a single time; approximately 8.9% belongs to the top ten. Input material: liver tumor tissue from sampling region 3. The receptor set was obtained from an older woman with primary liver carcinoma and hepatitis B virus infection. Both conserved end residues are part of each CDR3. The D gene is left open where the match is weak. Clone size is not always given. Where it is, it says once, few, many or a class for expanded clones.

DNA | CDR3 | size | J | D | V
TGTGCCAGTAGGAAAACGGACAGCGGCTATCAGCCCCAGCATTTT | CASRKTDSGYQPQHF | . | TRBJ1-5 | . | TRBV19
TGTGCCAGCAGTTGGACTGCCACCAGGGAGCTGTTTTTT | CASSWTATRELFF | . | TRBJ2-2 | . | TRBV28
TGTGCCAGCAGCTTAGCGGGAGGAGGTGAGCAGTTCTTC | CASSLAGGGEQFF | few | TRBJ2-1 | TRBD2 | TRBV7-3
TGTGCCAGCAGTCGCCCTCAGGGGAGCGAGCGGTACTTC | CASSRPQGSERYF | . | TRBJ2-7 | . | TRBV6-5
TGCGCCAGCAGCTTAGGCGCGAACAAGGCCGGGGAGACCCAGTACTTC | CASSLGANKAGETQYF | many | TRBJ2-5 | . | TRBV5-1
TGTGCCAGCTCACCAACGGAGGTTGTCGGGGAACTGTTTTTT | CASSPTEVVGELFF | . | TRBJ2-2 | . | TRBV18
TGTGCCAACAGCTCCCGACTAGCGGGAACCTACAATGAGCAATTCTTC | CANSSRLAGTYNEQFF | . | TRBJ2-1 | TRBD2 | TRBV11-2
TGTGCCAGCAGCCCATTCACGGATACGCAGTGTTTT | CASSPFTDTQCF | . | TRBJ2-3 | . | TRBV14
TGTGCCAGCAAGCTACCGGGACTAGTGACAGATACGCAGTATTTT | CASKLPGLVTDTQYF | . | TRBJ2-3 | TRBD2 | TRBV28
TGTGCCACCAGTGGGGGATTTGGGGCCAACGTCCTGACTTTC | CATSGGFGANVLTF | . | TRBJ2-6 | . | TRBV24-1
TGCAGCGTGGGGAGGACGCAAGAGACCCAGTACTTC | CSVGRTQETQYF | many | TRBJ2-5 | . | TRBV29-1
TGTGCCAGCAGCTACTCCCGTGGTAGAGGGAGATGGACCCAGTACTTC | CASSYSRGRGRWTQYF | . | TRBJ2-5 | . | TRBV11-2
TGTGCCAGCAGAGGGACTAGCAGGAGGAGCTCCTACGAGCAGTACTTC | CASRGTSRRSSYEQYF | . | TRBJ2-7 | TRBD2 | TRBV28
TGCGCCAGCAGCTCGGTCGGGCAGCCGCAAGAGACCCAGTACTTC | CASSSVGQPQETQYF | few | TRBJ2-5 | . | TRBV5-1
TGTGCCAGCAGCCGACAAGCGGACAACAATGAGCAGTTCTTC | CASSRQADNNEQFF | many | TRBJ2-1 | . | TRBV4-2
TGTGCCAGCAGCCAAGGGGATGGACTAGCGCGTTCCTACGAGCAGTACTTC | CASSQGDGLARSYEQYF | medium-sized | TRBJ2-7 | TRBD2 | TRBV4-2
TGTGCCAGCAGTCTCACTAGCGGGAGGGCCGGGGAGACCCAGTACTTC | CASSLTSGRAGETQYF | . | TRBJ2-5 | TRBD2 | TRBV12-3/TRBV12-4
TGTGCCAGCAGATTAGAGGGACAGGCCGGCGGCCAGTGCTTC | CASRLEGQAGGQCF | . | TRBJ2-5 | TRBD1 | TRBV11-2
TGTGCCAGCAGCCCACATCAGCACGGACACTTTCGCCTTTGGGGCTATGAAGCTTTCTTC | CASSPHQHGHFRLWGYEAFF | . | TRBJ1-1 | . | TRBV11-2
TGCAGCGTCTACAAGGGAAGCACCGGGGAGCTGTTTTTC | CSVYKGSTGELFF | . | TRBJ2-2 | . | TRBV29-1
TGTGCCAGCATCAATAGGGCCTTATACGAGCAGTACTTC | CASINRALYEQYF | . | TRBJ2-7 | . | TRBV7-8
TGTGCCGGCATCGGGGTAATGGGCAAAAACATTCAGTACTTC | CAGIGVMGKNIQYF | once | TRBJ2-4 | . | TRBV11-3
TGTGCCAGCAGCTCAACAGGGACCGGGGAGCTGTTTTTT | CASSSTGTGELFF | . | TRBJ2-2 | . | TRBV7-3
TGTACCAGCAGCTTAGCTCGAGCGGGGGCCCGAGAAACCCAGTACTTC | CTSSLARAGARETQYF | . | TRBJ2-5 | TRBD2 | TRBV11-2
TGTGCCAGCAGTGAAATAGATACGCAGTATTTT | CASSEIDTQYF | few | TRBJ2-3 | . | TRBV2
TGTGCCAGCAGCTCCGGACAGGGTGAAGAAAAACTGTTTTTT | CASSSGQGEEKLFF | medium-sized | TRBJ1-4 | TRBD1 | TRBV11-1
TGTGCCAGCAGCGGGGGACTAGCGGGAGCAGGTGGTGAGCAGTTCTTC | CASSGGLAGAGGEQFF | few | TRBJ2-1 | TRBD2 | TRBV7-3
TGCGCCAGCAAGGAGCGGGGTACCTCTAACACCGGGGAGCTGTTTTTT | CASKERGTSNTGELFF | few | TRBJ2-2 | TRBD2 | TRBV5-1
TGTACCAGCAGCTTTCAGGGCGGGGAGACCCAGTACTTC | CTSSFQGGETQYF | . | TRBJ2-5 | . | TRBV11-2
TGTGCCAACAGGGGAACTAGGACGGCCGGGGAGCTGTTTTTT | CANRGTRTAGELFF | . | TRBJ2-2 | TRBD1 | TRBV11-3
TGTGCCAGCAGCTTAGAAGGGTTTTACAATGAGCAGTTCTTC | CASSLEGFYNEQFF | medium-sized | TRBJ2-1 | . | TRBV11-2
TGTGCCGGCAGCTTGGCGGGAGGGCCAGAGACCCAGTACTTC | CAGSLAGGPETQYF | . | TRBJ2-5 | TRBD2 | TRBV5-6
TGTGCCAGCAGCCAACCCGGGACTAGCGGCCTCAGCTCCTACAATGAGCAGTTCTTC | CASSQPGTSGLSSYNEQFF | few | TRBJ2-1 | TRBD2 | TRBV7-3
TGTGCCAGCAGCCTCCGCAGGACTAGCGGGGAGAAGGCCTACGAGCAGTACTTC | CASSLRRTSGEKAYEQYF | medium-sized | TRBJ2-7 | TRBD2 | TRBV11-2
TGTGCCAGCAGTTACGAGGGGGGCGCTGAAGCTTTCTTT | CASSYEGGAEAFF | many | TRBJ1-1 | . | TRBV6-6
TGCGCCAGCAGCCCGACGGACAGGGTGATCTACGAGCAGTACTTC | CASSPTDRVIYEQYF | many | TRBJ2-7 | TRBD1 | TRBV5-1
TGTGCCAGCAGTGCCAAGGGGAAATATGGCAATCAGCCCCAGCATTTT | CASSAKGKYGNQPQHF | many | TRBJ1-5 | . | TRBV6-1
TGTGCCAGCAGGAGCTCTGGAAACACCATATATTTT | CASRSSGNTIYF | many | TRBJ1-3 | . | TRBV12-3/TRBV12-4
TGCAGCGTTATAGGGGGCCCCTCTGGAAACACCATATATTTT | CSVIGGPSGNTIYF | . | TRBJ1-3 | TRBD1 | TRBV29-1
TGTGCCAGCAGCTTGGGAGGAGGGACTCAATCCATTTCCTTT | CASSLGGGTQSISF | . | TRBJ1-1 | . | TRBV7-8
TGCAGCGTTGCCCTAATTTCGAACACTGAAGCTTTCTTT | CSVALISNTEAFF | many | TRBJ1-1 | . | TRBV29-1
TGTGTCAGTAGCTTTGAGAGCGGAGACTACAATGAGCAGTTCTTC | CVSSFESGDYNEQFF | . | TRBJ2-1 | . | TRBV11-2
TGCAGCGCCCACGGGACTAGGGGGAGCGAGCGGAATGAGCAGCTCTTC | CSAHGTRGSERNEQLF | . | TRBJ2-1 | TRBD2 | TRBV29-1
TGCGCCAGCAAGGGCTGGGAGCGGGAGTATCAGAACACCGGAGAGCTGTTTTTT | CASKGWEREYQNTGELFF | . | TRBJ2-2 | TRBD2 | TRBV10-2
TGTGCCAGCAGCTTATCACGGGACGTCTCACCCCTCCACTTT | CASSLSRDVSPLHF | few | TRBJ1-6 | . | TRBV7-9
TGCGCCGGCAGTGATGTTAGAAACAATGAGCAGTTCTTC | CAGSDVRNNEQFF | many | TRBJ2-1 | . | TRBV10-1
TGTGCCAGCAGTGTCACAGGCCTCACTGAAGCTTTCTTT | CASSVTGLTEAFF | many | TRBJ1-1 | . | TRBV6-1
TGTGCCAGCAGCTACCCTGGACACAAAGCTAACTATGGCTACACCTTC | CASSYPGHKANYGYTF | . | TRBJ1-2 | . | TRBV6-6
TGTGCTAGCAACTTAGCTATCCAAGAGACTCAGTACTTC | CASNLAIQETQYF | . | TRBJ2-5 | . | TRBV11-1
TGTGCCAGCAGCTGCGGGATAGCCAACACCGGGGAGCTGCTTTTT | CASSCGIANTGELLF | . | TRBJ2-2 | . | TRBV11-2
TGTGCCAGCACCCCTAACCGGGACAGATATACCTCCTATAATTCACCCCTCCACTTT | CASTPNRDRYTSYNSPLHF | few | TRBJ1-6 | TRBD1 | TRBV28
TGTGCCAGCAGTTTGCAGCGAGGGACAGCTTTCTTT | CASSLQRGTAFF | . | TRBJ1-1 | . | TRBV28
TGTGCCAGCAGTTCTCTGGCGGGAGGGTCTAGCTCCCACAATGAGCAGTTCTTC | CASSSLAGGSSSHNEQFF | . | TRBJ2-1 | TRBD2 | TRBV12-3/TRBV12-4
TGTGCCAGCAGCTGGAGAGGGAACACTGGAGCTCTCTTT | CASSWRGNTGALF | . | TRBJ1-1 | . | TRBV11-2
TGTGCCGGCAACCGAGAGGGGGGACAGCTCTACGAGCAGTACTTC | CAGNREGGQLYEQYF | few | TRBJ2-7 | . | TRBV11-2
TGTGTCAGCAGCTTAGATTCAGGACTAAACACAGGTACGCAGTATTTT | CVSSLDSGLNTGTQYF | few | TRBJ2-3 | . | TRBV11-2
TGTGCAAGCAGCCGTCAAGCGTGGTCAGTAGTCACCGGGGAGCTGTTGTTT | CASSRQAWSVVTGELLF | . | TRBJ2-2 | . | TRBV11-2
TGTGCCAGCAGCGAGGACCTGGTCTCGGGCTACGAGCAGCATTTC | CASSEDLVSGYEQHF | . | TRBJ2-7 | . | TRBV11-1
TGTGTCAGCAACTCTAATAACCGGGACAGGGACTTC | CVSNSNNRDRDF | . | TRBJ2-5 | TRBD1 | TRBV11-1